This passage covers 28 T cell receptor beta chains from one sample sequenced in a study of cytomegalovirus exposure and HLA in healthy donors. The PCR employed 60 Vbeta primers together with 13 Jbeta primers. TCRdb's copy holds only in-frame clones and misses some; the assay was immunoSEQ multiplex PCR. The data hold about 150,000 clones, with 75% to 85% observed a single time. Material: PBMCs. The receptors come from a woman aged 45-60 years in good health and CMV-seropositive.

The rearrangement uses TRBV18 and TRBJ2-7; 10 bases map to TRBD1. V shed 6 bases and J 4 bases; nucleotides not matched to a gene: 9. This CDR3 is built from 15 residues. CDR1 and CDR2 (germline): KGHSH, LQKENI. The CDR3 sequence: CASSAPGQGTYEQYF. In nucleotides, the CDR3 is TGTGCCAGCTCGGCACCGGGACAGGGGACGTACGAGCAGTACTTC.

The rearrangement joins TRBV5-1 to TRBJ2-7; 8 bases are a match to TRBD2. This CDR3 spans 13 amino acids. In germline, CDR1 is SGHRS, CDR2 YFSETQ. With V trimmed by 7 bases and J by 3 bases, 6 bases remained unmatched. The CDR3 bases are TGCGCCAGCCGACGGGAGGGGTACTACGAGCAGTACTTC. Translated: CASRREGYYEQYF.

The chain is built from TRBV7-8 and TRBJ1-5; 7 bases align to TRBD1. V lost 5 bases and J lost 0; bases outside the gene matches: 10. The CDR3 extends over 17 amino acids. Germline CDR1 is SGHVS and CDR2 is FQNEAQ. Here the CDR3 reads CASSQWDREYSNQPQHF. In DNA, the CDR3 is TGTGCCAGCAGCCAATGGGACAGAGAATATAGCAATCAGCCCCAGCATTTT.

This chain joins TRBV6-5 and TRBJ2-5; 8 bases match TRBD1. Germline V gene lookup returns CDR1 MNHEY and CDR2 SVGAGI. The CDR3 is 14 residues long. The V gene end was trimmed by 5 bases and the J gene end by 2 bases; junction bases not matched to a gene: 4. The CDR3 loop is CASSPRTGQETQYF. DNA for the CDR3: TGTGCCAGCAGTCCTAGGACAGGGCAAGAGACCCAGTACTTC.

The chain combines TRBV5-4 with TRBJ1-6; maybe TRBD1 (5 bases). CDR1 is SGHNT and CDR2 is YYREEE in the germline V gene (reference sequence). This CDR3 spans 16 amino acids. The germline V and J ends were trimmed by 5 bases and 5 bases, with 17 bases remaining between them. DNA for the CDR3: TGTGCCAGCAGTTCCGACGGGGGAAGTAATAATTCACCCCTCCACTTT. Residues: CASSSDGGSNNSPLHF.

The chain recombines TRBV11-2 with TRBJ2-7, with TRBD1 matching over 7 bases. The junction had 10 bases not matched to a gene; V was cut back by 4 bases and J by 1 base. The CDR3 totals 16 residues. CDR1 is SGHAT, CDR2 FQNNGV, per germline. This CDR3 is CASSWSVLTGSYEQYF. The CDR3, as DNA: TGTGCCAGCAGCTGGTCCGTTTTGACAGGGTCCTACGAGCAGTACTTC. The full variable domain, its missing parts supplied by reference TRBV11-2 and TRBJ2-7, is EAGVAQSPRYKIIEKRQSVAFWCNPISGHATLYWYQQILGQGPKLLIQFQNNGVVDDSQLPKDRFSAERLKGVDSTLKIQPAKLEDSAVYLCASSWSVLTGSYEQYFGPGTRLTVT.

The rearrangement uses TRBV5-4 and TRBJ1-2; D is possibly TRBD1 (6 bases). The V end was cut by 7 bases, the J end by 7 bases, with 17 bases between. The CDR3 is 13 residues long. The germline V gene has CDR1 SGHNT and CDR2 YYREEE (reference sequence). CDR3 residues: CASRGGNFLGYTF. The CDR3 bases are TGTGCCAGCCGTGGGGGCAACTTTCTTGGCTACACCTTC.

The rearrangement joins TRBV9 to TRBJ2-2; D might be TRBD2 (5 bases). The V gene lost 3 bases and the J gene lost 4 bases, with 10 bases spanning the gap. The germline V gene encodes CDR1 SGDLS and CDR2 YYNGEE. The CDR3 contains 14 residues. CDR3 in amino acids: CASSAEGTTGELFF. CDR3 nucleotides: TGTGCCAGCAGCGCCGAGGGTACCACCGGGGAGCTGTTTTTT.

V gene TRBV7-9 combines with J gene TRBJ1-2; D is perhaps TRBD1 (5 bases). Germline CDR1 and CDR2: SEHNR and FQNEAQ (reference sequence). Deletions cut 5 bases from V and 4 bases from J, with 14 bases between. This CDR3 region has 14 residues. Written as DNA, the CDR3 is TGTGCCAGCAGCCCTACAGGAGCGCGCTATGGCTACACCTTC. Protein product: CASSPTGARYGYTF.

The CDR3 DNA reads TGTGCCAGCAGCGTAGGGCAGGGGGCCACAGATACGCAGTATTTT. Translation: CASSVGQGATDTQYF. The genes are TRBV9 and TRBJ2-3; 8 bases align to TRBD1. Trimming at V came to 0 bases and at J to 2 bases, leaving 2 bases not matched to a gene. The CDR3 runs 15 residues. The V gene's germline CDR1 is SGDLS and CDR2 YYNGEE.

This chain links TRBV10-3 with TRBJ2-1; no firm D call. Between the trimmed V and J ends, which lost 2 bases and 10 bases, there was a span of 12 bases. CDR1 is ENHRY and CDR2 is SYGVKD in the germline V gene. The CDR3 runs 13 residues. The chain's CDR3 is CAISEKLHGEQFF. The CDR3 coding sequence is TGTGCCATCAGTGAGAAGCTCCACGGGGAGCAGTTCTTC.

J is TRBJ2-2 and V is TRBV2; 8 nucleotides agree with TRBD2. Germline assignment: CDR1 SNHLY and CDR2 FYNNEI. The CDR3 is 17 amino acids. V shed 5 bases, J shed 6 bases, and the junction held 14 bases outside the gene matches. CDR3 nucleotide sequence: TGTGCCAGCAGTATTCGGGGGGGGGCCTTCGCGGCCGGGGAGCTGTTTTTT. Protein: CASSIRGGAFAAGELFF.

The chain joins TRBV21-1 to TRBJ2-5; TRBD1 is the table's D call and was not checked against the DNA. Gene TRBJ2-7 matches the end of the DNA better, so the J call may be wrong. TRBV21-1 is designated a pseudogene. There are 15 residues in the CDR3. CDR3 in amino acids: CASSKAGADSYEQYF. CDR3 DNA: TGTGCCAGCAGCAAAGCGGGGGCAGATTCCTACGAGCAGTACTTC.

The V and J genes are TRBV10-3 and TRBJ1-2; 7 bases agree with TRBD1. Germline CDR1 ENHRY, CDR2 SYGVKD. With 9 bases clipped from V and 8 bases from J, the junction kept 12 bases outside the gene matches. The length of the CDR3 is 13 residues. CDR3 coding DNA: TGTGCCATATCCACCATGACAGGGAAAGGCTACACCTTC. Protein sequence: CAISTMTGKGYTF.

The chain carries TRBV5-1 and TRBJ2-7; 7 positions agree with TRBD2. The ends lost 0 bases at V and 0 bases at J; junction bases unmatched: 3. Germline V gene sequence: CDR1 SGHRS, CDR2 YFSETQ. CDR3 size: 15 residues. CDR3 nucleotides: TGCGCCAGCAGCTTGGAAGCGGGATTCTCCTACGAGCAGTACTTC. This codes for CASSLEAGFSYEQYF.

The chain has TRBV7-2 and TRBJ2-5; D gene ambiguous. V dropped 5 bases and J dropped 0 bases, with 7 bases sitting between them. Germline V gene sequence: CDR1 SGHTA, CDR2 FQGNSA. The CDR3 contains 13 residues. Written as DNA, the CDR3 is TGTGCCAGCAGCCTCGAGTACCAAGAGACCCAGTACTTC. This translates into CASSLEYQETQYF.

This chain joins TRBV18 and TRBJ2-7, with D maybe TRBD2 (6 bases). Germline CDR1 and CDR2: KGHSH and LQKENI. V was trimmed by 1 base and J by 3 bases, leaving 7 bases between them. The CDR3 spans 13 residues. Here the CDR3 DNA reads TGTGCCAGCTCACCACAGGAGGGCTACGAGCAGTACTTC. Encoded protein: CASSPQEGYEQYF.

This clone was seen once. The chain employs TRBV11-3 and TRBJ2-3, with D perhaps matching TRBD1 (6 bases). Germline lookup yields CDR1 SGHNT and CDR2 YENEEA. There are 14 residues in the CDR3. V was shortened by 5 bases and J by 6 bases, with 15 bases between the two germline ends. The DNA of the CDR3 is TGTGCCAGCAGCCTTACAGGGCCGGGGGATACGCAGTATTTT. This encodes CASSLTGPGDTQYF.

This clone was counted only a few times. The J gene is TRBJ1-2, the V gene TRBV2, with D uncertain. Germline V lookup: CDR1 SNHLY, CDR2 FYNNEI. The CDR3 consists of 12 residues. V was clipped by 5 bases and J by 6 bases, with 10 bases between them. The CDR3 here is CASSTPPDGYTF. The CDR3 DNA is TGTGCCAGCAGTACCCCCCCGGATGGCTACACCTTC.

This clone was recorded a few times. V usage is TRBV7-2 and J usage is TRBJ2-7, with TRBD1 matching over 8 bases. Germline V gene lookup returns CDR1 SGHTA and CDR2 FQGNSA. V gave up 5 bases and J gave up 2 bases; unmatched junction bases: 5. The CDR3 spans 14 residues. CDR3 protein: CASSLDRGPYEQYF. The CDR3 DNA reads TGTGCCAGCAGCCTAGACAGGGGTCCCTACGAGCAGTACTTC.

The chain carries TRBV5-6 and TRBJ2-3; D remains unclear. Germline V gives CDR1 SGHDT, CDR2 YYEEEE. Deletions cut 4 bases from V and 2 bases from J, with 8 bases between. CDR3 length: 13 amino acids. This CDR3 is CASSKRHTDTQYF. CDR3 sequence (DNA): TGTGCCAGCAGCAAGCGTCACACAGATACGCAGTATTTT. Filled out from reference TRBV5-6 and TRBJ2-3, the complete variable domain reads DAGVTQSPTHLIKTRGQQVTLRCSPKSGHDTVSWYQQALGQGPQFIFQYYEEEERQRGNFPDRFSGHQFPNYSSELNVNALLLGDSALYLCASSKRHTDTQYFGPGTRLTVL.

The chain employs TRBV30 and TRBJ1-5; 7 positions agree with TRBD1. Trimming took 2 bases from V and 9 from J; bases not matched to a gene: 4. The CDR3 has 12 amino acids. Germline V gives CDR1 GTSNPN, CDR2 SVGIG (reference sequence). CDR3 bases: TGTGCCTGGAGTACCCCAGGGGGGCCCCAGCATTTT. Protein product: CAWSTPGGPQHF.

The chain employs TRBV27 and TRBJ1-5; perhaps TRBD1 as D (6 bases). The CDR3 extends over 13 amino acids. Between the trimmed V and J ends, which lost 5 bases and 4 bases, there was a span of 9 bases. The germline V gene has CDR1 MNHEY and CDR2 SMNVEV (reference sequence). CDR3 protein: CASSRQANQPQHF. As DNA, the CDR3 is TGTGCCAGCAGTCGACAGGCAAATCAGCCCCAGCATTTT.

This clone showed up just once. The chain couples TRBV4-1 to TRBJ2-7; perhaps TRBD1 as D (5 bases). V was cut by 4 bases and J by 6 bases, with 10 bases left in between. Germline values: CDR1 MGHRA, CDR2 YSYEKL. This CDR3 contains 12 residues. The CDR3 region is CASSLIRGEQYF. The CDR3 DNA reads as TGCGCCAGCAGCCTTATAAGGGGCGAGCAGTACTTC.

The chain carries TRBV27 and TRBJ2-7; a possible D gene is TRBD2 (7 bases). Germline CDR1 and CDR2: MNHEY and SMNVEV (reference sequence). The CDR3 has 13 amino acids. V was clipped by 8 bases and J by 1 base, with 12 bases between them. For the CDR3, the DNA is TGTGCCAGCCGGGGGGCTGGGTCCTACGAGCAGTACTTC. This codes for CASRGAGSYEQYF.

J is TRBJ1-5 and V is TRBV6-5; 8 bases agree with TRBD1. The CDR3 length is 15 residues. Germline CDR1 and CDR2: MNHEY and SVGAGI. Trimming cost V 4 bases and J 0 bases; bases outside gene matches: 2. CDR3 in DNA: TGTGCCAGCAGTTTGACAGGGGATAGCAATCAGCCCCAGCATTTT. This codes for CASSLTGDSNQPQHF.

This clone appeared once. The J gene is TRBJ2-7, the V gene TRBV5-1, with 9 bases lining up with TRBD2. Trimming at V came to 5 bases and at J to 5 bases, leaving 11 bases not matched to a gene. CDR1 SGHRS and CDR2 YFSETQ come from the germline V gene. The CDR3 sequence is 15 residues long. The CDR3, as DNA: TGCGCCAGCAGTCATGGACCTAGCGGGGACAACGAGCAGTACTTC. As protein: CASSHGPSGDNEQYF.

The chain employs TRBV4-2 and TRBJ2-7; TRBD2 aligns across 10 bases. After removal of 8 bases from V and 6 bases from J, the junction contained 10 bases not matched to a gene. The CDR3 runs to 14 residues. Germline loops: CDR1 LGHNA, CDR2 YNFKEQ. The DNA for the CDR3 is TGTGCCAGCTCTCTGGGAGCGGGGGGGCCCGAGCAGTACTTC. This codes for CASSLGAGGPEQYF.